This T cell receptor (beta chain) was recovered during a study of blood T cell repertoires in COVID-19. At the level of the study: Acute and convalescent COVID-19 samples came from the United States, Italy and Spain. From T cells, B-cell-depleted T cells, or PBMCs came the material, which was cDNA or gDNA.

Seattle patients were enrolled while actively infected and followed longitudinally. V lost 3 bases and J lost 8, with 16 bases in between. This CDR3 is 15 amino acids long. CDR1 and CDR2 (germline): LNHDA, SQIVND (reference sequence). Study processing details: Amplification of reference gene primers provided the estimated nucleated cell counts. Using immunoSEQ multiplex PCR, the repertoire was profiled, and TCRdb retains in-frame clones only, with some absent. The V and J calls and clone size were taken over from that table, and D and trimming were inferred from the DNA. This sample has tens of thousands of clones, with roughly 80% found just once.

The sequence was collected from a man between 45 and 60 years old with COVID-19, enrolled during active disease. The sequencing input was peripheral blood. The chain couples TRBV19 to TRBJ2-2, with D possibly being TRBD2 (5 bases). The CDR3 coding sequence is TGTGCCAGTAGTATCGGACCTTCGGGGTCGGGGGAGCTGTTTTTT. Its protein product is CASSIGPSGSGELFF. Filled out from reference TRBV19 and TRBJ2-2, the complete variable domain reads DGGITQSPKYLFRKEGQNVTLSCEQNLNHDAMYWYRQDPGQGLRLIYYSQIVNDFQKGDIAEGYSVSREKKESFPLTVTSAQKNPTAFYLCASSIGPSGSGELFFGEGSRLTVL.